These T cell receptor beta chains were read from a single sample in a study of vaccination effects on CD4 cells after COVID-19. Generated by immunoSEQ multiplex PCR, the TCRdb table keeps only in-frame clones and is missing some. This table has approximately 47,000 clones, 75% to 80% appearing once. The antigens of these receptors remain unknown. This material consisted of CD4+ T cells from PBMCs cultured without peptide, taken before COVID-19 vaccination. The receptors derive from a human donor who had a prior SARS-CoV-2 infection. Each CDR3 is given with its conserved first and last residue. A D gene is named only where the DNA matches it firmly. For some rows the clone size is stated as once, few or many, or as a class when expanded; others skip it.

v_call,clone_size,j_call,d_call,cdr3_nt,cdr3_aa
TRBV5-4,NA,TRBJ2-1,NA,TGTGCCAGCAGCCGGCCCTACAATGAGCAGTTCTTC,CASSRPYNEQFF
TRBV5-1,NA,TRBJ2-5,NA,TGCGCCAGCAGCCCCCGAGGACTACAAGAGACCCAGTACTTC,CASSPRGLQETQYF
TRBV7-3,NA,TRBJ2-3,NA,TGTGCCAGCAGCCCCCTTTCGTCGTTAGATACGCAGTATTTT,CASSPLSSLDTQYF
TRBV7-9,NA,TRBJ2-1,TRBD1,TGTGCCAGCAGCTTAGGACAGGGGGCGAGGTCCGCACTCAATGAGCAGTTCTTC,CASSLGQGARSALNEQFF
TRBV15,once,TRBJ2-7,NA,TGTGCCACCAGCAGGTCCCTGGGGCAGGCTTCCTACGAGCAGTACTTC,CATSRSLGQASYEQYF
TRBV7-2,few,TRBJ2-7,NA,TGTGCCAGCAGCTTAAGGACTGGGGGGGCCGAACAGTACTTC,CASSLRTGGAEQYF
TRBV5-6,NA,TRBJ2-5,NA,TGTGCCAGCAGCTTATTCATCCAAGAGACCCAGTACTTC,CASSLFIQETQYF
TRBV4-1,NA,TRBJ1-2,NA,TGCGCCAGCAGCCAAGCGCACAGTATCTATGGCTACACCTTC,CASSQAHSIYGYTF
TRBV6-1,NA,TRBJ2-6,NA,TGTGCCAGCAGTGAAGGCGTCTCTGGGGCCAACGTCCTGACTTTC,CASSEGVSGANVLTF
TRBV6-5,NA,TRBJ2-2,NA,TGTGCCAGCAGTTCGTACGGGAGCTTCAACACCGGGGAGCTGTTTTTT,CASSSYGSFNTGELFF
TRBV18,NA,TRBJ2-2,NA,TGTGCCAGCTCACCGCTCAGGGGTGCCCCCACCACCGGGGAGCTGTTTTTT,CASSPLRGAPTTGELFF
TRBV7-9,NA,TRBJ2-1,TRBD2,TGTGCCAGCAGCTTAGCCCTAGCGGGAGCGTACAATGAGCAGTTCTTC,CASSLALAGAYNEQFF
TRBV2,NA,TRBJ2-2,TRBD1,TGTGCCAGCAGTGGGGTAGGACAGGGAACCGGGGAGCTGTTTTTT,CASSGVGQGTGELFF
TRBV3-1/TRBV3-2,few,TRBJ2-7,NA,TGTGCCAGCAGCTTCGGGACTGTTAACTACGAGCAGTACTTC,CASSFGTVNYEQYF
TRBV5-4,few,TRBJ1-2,NA,TGTGCCAGCAGCTCTGGGTTGCCAGCTAACTATGGCTACACCTTC,CASSSGLPANYGYTF
TRBV10-3,NA,TRBJ2-5,NA,TGTGCCAGCCAGGGGGGTTGGGGCCAAGAGACCCAGTACTTC,CASQGGWGQETQYF
TRBV6-5,NA,TRBJ2-5,TRBD1,TGTGCCAGCAGTCCTACAGGGGGCCGAGAGACCCAGTACTTC,CASSPTGGRETQYF
TRBV5-5,NA,TRBJ1-4,NA,TGTGCCAGCAGCCGCGTTGCAACTAATGAAAAACTGTTTTTT,CASSRVATNEKLFF
TRBV6-2/TRBV6-3,NA,TRBJ2-7,NA,TGTGCCAGCAGTTTAGGGACATCCTCCTACGAGCAGTACTTC,CASSLGTSSYEQYF
TRBV11-3,NA,TRBJ2-5,NA,TGTGCCAGCAGCTTAATTTCTCAGACCCAGTACTTC,CASSLISQTQYF
TRBV7-2,once,TRBJ1-2,NA,TGTGCCAGCAGCCGTGCCGGGAACTATGGCTACACCTTC,CASSRAGNYGYTF
TRBV29-1,NA,TRBJ2-1,TRBD2,TGCAGCGTTGAAGTTGGTGTGGGGACTAGTGTCTACAATGAGCAGTTCTTC,CSVEVGVGTSVYNEQFF
TRBV5-1,NA,TRBJ1-2,TRBD1,TGCGCCAGCAGCTCCGGACAGGGCGGCTATGGCTACACCTTC,CASSSGQGGYGYTF
TRBV27,NA,TRBJ2-1,TRBD2,TGTGCCAGCAGTCCCCTGGGTAGCGGGAGCTACAATGAGCAGTTCTTC,CASSPLGSGSYNEQFF
TRBV6-6,NA,TRBJ2-1,TRBD1,TGTGCCAGCAGCCACCCGACAGGGGGGATAAATGAGCAGTTCTTC,CASSHPTGGINEQFF
TRBV3-1/TRBV3-2,NA,TRBJ1-1,TRBD1,TGTGCCAGCAGCCAACCGGGACAGGGCACTGAAGCTTTCTTT,CASSQPGQGTEAFF